In its sample, the clone carrying this TCR beta chain was seen a few times. Its specificity is not known. The Oncomine TCR Beta short-read assay sequenced DNA from cultured CD4+ T cells. Each CDR3 protein gets one entry after TCRdb re-called the PCR reads with MiXCR. The sample holds about 14,000 distinct CDR3 sequences, 53% seen once. Treatment specified: roughly nine-day PBMC culture with coronavirus spike peptide pools or control peptides (ViraFEST assay). Germline CDR1 is MNHNS and CDR2 is SASEGT. V lost 3 bases to trimming and J lost 6 bases, with 17 bases between them. The CDR3 loop spans 15 amino acids. The sample originates from a study of vaccination and CD4 T cells after COVID-19.

The chain carries TRBV6-1 and TRBJ1-2, with a weak D call TRBD1 (6 bases). The source is a human donor who had recovered from COVID-19. The source material was CD4+ T cells from blood, cultured in vitro. CDR3 bases: TGTGCCAGCAGTGATTCGGGGGGGCGCCTTGATGGCTACACCTTC. Its translation: CASSDSGGRLDGYTF.